These 20 T cell receptor beta chains came from one sample sequenced in a study of cytomegalovirus exposure and HLA in healthy donors. The assay was immunoSEQ multiplex PCR, and TCRdb's table has in-frame clones only and misses some. The table includes 140,000 or so clones, 90% to 95% detected once. Input material: PBMCs. These receptors originate from a young man in good health and CMV-seronegative.

V usage is TRBV9 and J usage is TRBJ2-5; TRBD2 matches 10 bases. Unmatched junction bases numbered 6, after V lost 0 bases and J lost 4 bases. Germline-derived CDR1 and CDR2 are SGDLS and YYNGEE. This CDR3 region has 16 residues. The CDR3 DNA reads as TGTGCCAGCAGCGTAGGAAGGTTAGCGGGAGGAGAGACCCAGTACTTC. Protein product: CASSVGRLAGGETQYF.

The gene calls are TRBV27 and TRBJ1-2; D gene unclear. Germline CDR1 reads MNHEY; CDR2 reads SMNVEV (reference sequence). Deletions cut 2 bases from V and 8 bases from J, with 18 bases between. This CDR3 is 15 amino acids long. CDR3 sequence reads: CASSLGWGDSRGYTF. Here the CDR3 DNA reads TGTGCCAGCAGTTTAGGTTGGGGAGACTCTAGGGGCTACACCTTC.

This chain connects TRBV5-1 to TRBJ2-2; the D gene is possibly TRBD2 (5 bases). The CDR3 extends over 16 amino acids. The germline V gene encodes CDR1 SGHRS and CDR2 YFSETQ. The V gene lost 4 bases and the J gene lost 2 bases, with 15 bases spanning the gap. CDR3 sequence: CASSLADSLNTGELFF. CDR3 nucleotide sequence: TGCGCCAGCAGCCTAGCAGATTCGCTAAACACCGGGGAGCTGTTTTTT.

This sequence joins TRBV5-5 and TRBJ1-4; D ambiguous. The germline V and J ends were trimmed by 1 base and 10 bases, with 20 bases remaining between them. The CDR3 length is 16 residues. Germline-derived CDR1 and CDR2 are SGHKS and YYEKEE (reference sequence). CDR3 in amino acids: CASSLMWVREGAKLFF. The CDR3 DNA follows: TGTGCCAGCAGCTTGATGTGGGTCCGGGAGGGCGCAAAACTGTTTTTT.

The CDR3 reads CASSFRGSQPQHF. Here the CDR3 DNA reads TGCGCCAGCAGCTTCAGGGGGTCTCAGCCCCAGCATTTT. The chain has TRBV5-1 and TRBJ1-5; 7 bases fit TRBD1. Germline CDR1 SGHRS, CDR2 YFSETQ. This CDR3 region has 13 residues. The V gene end was trimmed by 2 bases and the J gene end by 6 bases; junction bases not matched to a gene: 2. Filled out from reference TRBV5-1 and TRBJ1-5, the complete variable domain reads KAGVTQTPRYLIKTRGQQVTLSCSPISGHRSVSWYQQTPGQGLQFLFEYFSETQRNKGNFPGRFSGRQFSNSRSEMNVSTLELGDSALYLCASSFRGSQPQHFGDGTRLSIL.

The chain carries TRBV5-5 and TRBJ2-5; 11 nucleotides align to TRBD1. The germline gives CDR1 SGHKS, CDR2 YYEKEE (reference sequence). Unmatched junction bases numbered 4, after V lost 4 bases and J lost 5 bases. This CDR3 has 14 residues. The CDR3 loop is CASSPDRGRETQYF. CDR3 DNA sequence: TGTGCCAGCAGCCCGGACAGGGGGCGGGAGACCCAGTACTTC.

The V gene is TRBV6-1, the J gene TRBJ2-7; D uncertain. Germline V gene lookup returns CDR1 MNHNS and CDR2 SASEGT. The CDR3 is 11 amino acids. Between the trimmed V and J ends, which lost 5 bases and 3 bases, there was a span of 5 bases. The chain's CDR3 is CASSQFYEQYF. The CDR3 nucleotides read TGTGCCAGCAGTCAGTTCTACGAGCAGTACTTC.

The rearrangement links TRBV19 to TRBJ2-5; 7 bases are shared with TRBD2. The germline V gene encodes CDR1 LNHDA and CDR2 SQIVND (reference sequence). Losses at the gene ends were 6 bases for V and 0 bases for J; bases not matched to a gene: 4. This CDR3 is 14 amino acids long. This chain's CDR3 is CASRLAGDQETQYF. The CDR3 region has the DNA TGTGCCAGTAGATTAGCGGGCGACCAAGAGACCCAGTACTTC.

This clone was seen more than once but under ten times. The rearrangement links TRBV9 to TRBJ2-1; 8 positions agree with TRBD1. The germline CDR1 and CDR2 sequences are SGDLS and YYNGEE. The CDR3 totals 14 residues. The V gene end was trimmed by 3 bases and the J gene end by 5 bases; junction bases not matched to a gene: 4. The CDR3 loop reads CASSGTGNDNEQFF. The CDR3 DNA is TGTGCCAGCAGCGGGACAGGGAATGACAATGAGCAGTTCTTC.

The V and J genes are TRBV21-1 and TRBJ2-3; TRBD1, the table's D call, was not compared with the DNA. TRBV21-1 is a pseudogene locus. The CDR3 runs 16 residues. DNA for the CDR3: TGTGCCAGCAGCACTGGGCCAAGAGATAAACTGGATACGCAGTATTTT. Its translation is CASSTGPRDKLDTQYF.

This clone has only one observation. The chain carries TRBV19 and TRBJ2-1, with 7 bases lining up with TRBD2. J gave up 7 bases and V 5 bases, and 14 bases lay outside the gene matches. This CDR3 has 16 residues. Germline values: CDR1 LNHDA, CDR2 SQIVND (reference sequence). DNA of the CDR3: TGTGCCAGTAGTCCCCGCCTTGGCGGGAGATATAATGAGCAGTTCTTC. This sequence encodes CASSPRLGGRYNEQFF.

Here the CDR3 DNA reads TGTGCCAGTAGTCCCACAGGGGCGGATGGCTACACCTTC. It is translated as CASSPTGADGYTF. This chain links TRBV19 with TRBJ1-2; 7 bases match TRBD1. This CDR3 is built from 13 residues. Germline V CDR1 and CDR2: LNHDA, SQIVND (reference sequence). The J segment lost 6 bases and the V segment lost 5 bases, leaving 6 bases of the junction unmatched. The complete variable domain, with remaining parts taken from reference TRBV19 and TRBJ1-2, reads DGGITQSPKYLFRKEGQNVTLSCEQNLNHDAMYWYRQDPGQGLRLIYYSQIVNDFQKGDIAEGYSVSREKKESFPLTVTSAQKNPTAFYLCASSPTGADGYTFGSGTRLTVV.

This clone was counted between two and nine times. CDR3 sequence (DNA): TGTGCCAGCAGCTTAGGGGACAGGGACTATTCACCCCTCCACTTT. Translated: CASSLGDRDYSPLHF. The gene calls are TRBV11-2 and TRBJ1-6; 9 bases fit TRBD1. CDR3 length equals 15 residues. Germline assignment: CDR1 SGHAT and CDR2 FQNNGV. With 1 base clipped from V and 8 bases from J, the junction kept 3 bases outside the gene matches.

The CDR3 DNA is TGTGCCAGCAGCGCCGGGGGGAAAGAGACCCAGTACTTC. This translates into CASSAGGKETQYF. The chain uses TRBV9 and TRBJ2-5, with 7 positions matching TRBD2. Germline-derived CDR1 and CDR2 are SGDLS and YYNGEE. J lost 3 bases, V lost 3 bases, and 2 bases had no gene match. The CDR3 covers 13 residues. The full variable domain, in which reference TRBV9 and TRBJ2-5 provide the parts outside the CDR3, is DSGVTQTPKHLITATGQRVTLRCSPRSGDLSVYWYQQSLDQGLQFLIQYYNGEERAKGNILERFSAQQFPDLHSELNLSSLELGDSALYFCASSAGGKETQYFGPGTRLLVL.

The rearrangement uses TRBV2 and TRBJ1-5; TRBD1 matches at 8 bases. Looked up from germline, CDR1 is SNHLY and CDR2 is FYNNEI. Trimming removed 9 bases from V and 7 bases from J; junction bases left unmatched: 8. The CDR3 spans 13 residues. The CDR3 DNA reads TGTGCCAGTTCGGGACAGGCGGGACAGCCCCAGCATTTT. Its protein product is CASSGQAGQPQHF.

This rearrangement joins TRBV19 to TRBJ1-4, with D maybe TRBD1 (5 bases). Per the germline V gene, CDR1 is LNHDA and CDR2 is SQIVND (reference sequence). CDR3 length: 16 residues. With 6 bases removed from V and 8 bases from J, the gap between germline ends came to 22 bases. This CDR3 is CASSSYLGQGWEKLFF. DNA of the CDR3: TGTGCCAGTAGCTCATACCTGGGTCAGGGATGGGAAAAACTGTTTTTT. Variable domain in full (rest from reference TRBV19 and TRBJ1-4): DGGITQSPKYLFRKEGQNVTLSCEQNLNHDAMYWYRQDPGQGLRLIYYSQIVNDFQKGDIAEGYSVSREKKESFPLTVTSAQKNPTAFYLCASSSYLGQGWEKLFFGSGTQLSVL.

The sample holds one count of this clone. The V call is TRBV7-6, the J call TRBJ2-2; no reliable D call. Trimming cost V 6 bases and J 1 base, with 6 bases left between them. The CDR3 totals 13 residues. Germline assignment: CDR1 SGHVS and CDR2 FNYEAQ. The CDR3 coding sequence is TGTGCCAGCAGACCAGGGAACACCGGGGAGCTGTTTTTT. It yields the protein CASRPGNTGELFF.

The genes are TRBV6-1 and TRBJ2-7; 12 positions match TRBD2. This CDR3 spans 12 amino acids. V shed 10 bases, J shed 4 bases, and the junction held 2 bases outside the gene matches. Germline V lookup: CDR1 MNHNS, CDR2 SASEGT. The CDR3 loop reads CATTSGGYEQYF. DNA for the CDR3: TGTGCCACGACTAGCGGGGGATACGAGCAGTACTTC.

The chain is built from TRBV2 and TRBJ2-1; 7 bases fit TRBD2. The germline V gene encodes CDR1 SNHLY and CDR2 FYNNEI. With V trimmed by 7 bases and J by 8 bases, 14 bases remained unmatched. The CDR3 contains 15 residues. The CDR3: CASNTLPPGRDEQFF. In DNA, the CDR3 is TGTGCCAGCAACACCCTCCCCCCGGGGAGGGATGAGCAGTTCTTC.

The chain joins TRBV27 to TRBJ1-1; possible D gene TRBD1, 5 bases. From germline, CDR1 is MNHEY and CDR2 SMNVEV (reference sequence). The CDR3 runs 15 residues. V gave up 2 bases and J gave up 1 base, with 11 bases separating them. DNA for the CDR3: TGTGCCAGCAGTTTAGTAGGGCAGGGGAACACTGAAGCTTTCTTT. It yields the protein CASSLVGQGNTEAFF.